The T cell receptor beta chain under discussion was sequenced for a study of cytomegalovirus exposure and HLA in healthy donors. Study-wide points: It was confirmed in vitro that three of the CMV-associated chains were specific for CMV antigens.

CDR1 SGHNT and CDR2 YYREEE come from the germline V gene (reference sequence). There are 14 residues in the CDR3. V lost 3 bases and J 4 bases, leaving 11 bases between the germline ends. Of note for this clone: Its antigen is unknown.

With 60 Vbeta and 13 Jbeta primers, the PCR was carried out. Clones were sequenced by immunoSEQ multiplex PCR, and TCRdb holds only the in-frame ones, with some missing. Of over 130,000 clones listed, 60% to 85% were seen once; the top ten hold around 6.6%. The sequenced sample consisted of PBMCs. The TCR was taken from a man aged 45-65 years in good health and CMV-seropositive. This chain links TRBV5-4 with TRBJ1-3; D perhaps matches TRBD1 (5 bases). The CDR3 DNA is TGTGCCAGCAGCTCAGACAGTCGGGGAAACACCATATATTTT. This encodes CASSSDSRGNTIYF.